This T cell receptor beta chain is drawn from a study of blood T cell repertoires in COVID-19. As for the study in general: Acute-phase and convalescent COVID-19 samples originated in the United States, Italy and Spain.

Trimming took 3 bases from V and 6 from J; bases not matched to a gene: 4. The germline CDR1 and CDR2 sequences are GTSNPN and SVGIG (reference sequence). CDR3 length: 13 residues. The table came from immunoSEQ multiplex PCR; TCRdb's copy has only in-frame clones and leaves some out. This table holds 150,000 or so clones, approximately 85% found once. The specimen sequenced was peripheral blood. The V gene is TRBV30, the J gene TRBJ2-4; 8 nucleotides align to TRBD1. The receptor was isolated from a man aged 35 to 55 who had recovered from COVID-19. CDR3 coding DNA: TGTGCCTGGAGCCAGGGGGCTGGAAACATTCAGTACTTC. Residues: CAWSQGAGNIQYF.